What follows are 31 T cell receptor beta chains derived from one specimen sequenced in a study of shared clonotypes between healthy human individuals (dated by TCRdb to about 2020). CD8 naive samples consisted of CD45RO-negative cells that were positively selected for CCR7, yielding a CD45RA+CCR7+ population without TemRA cells. The method was the immunoSEQ multiplex PCR assay. Entries here come from immuneACCESS through TCRdb and include only in-frame sequences with V and J called. Some clones fail to appear in such tables; in the studies checked, an unresolved V gene covers under half of the shortfall, and the cause of the remainder is unknown. The sample includes millions of clones, with approximately 94% observed a single time. 0.85% to 1.2% of the sample belongs to the ten largest clones. The specimen sequenced was naive CD8+ T cells sorted from blood. Read against the paper, the sample's cell subset or site label means: CD45RA+CCR7+. These receptors were collected from a man between 18 and 35 years old in good health.

V gene TRBV6-5 combines with J gene TRBJ2-7; D is ambiguous. The germline CDR1 and CDR2 sequences are MNHEY and SVGAGI. This CDR3 has 13 residues. V dropped 4 bases and J dropped 0 bases, with 7 bases sitting between them. The CDR3 sequence: CASSWKSSYEQYF. CDR3 in DNA: TGTGCCAGCAGTTGGAAGAGCTCCTACGAGCAGTACTTC.

The V call is TRBV4-1, the J call TRBJ2-5; 9 bases agree with TRBD1. CDR1 is MGHRA, CDR2 YSYEKL, per germline. V lost 2 bases, J lost 5 bases, and 9 bases stayed unmatched. The CDR3 is made up of 16 amino acids. The CDR3 DNA is TGCGCCAGCAGCCAATTCGCCGGGACAGGGCAGGAGACCCAGTACTTC. Encoded protein: CASSQFAGTGQETQYF.

The V and J genes are TRBV19 and TRBJ1-5; 8 bases are a match to TRBD1. CDR1 LNHDA and CDR2 SQIVND come from the germline V gene (reference sequence). V shed 6 bases and J 0 bases; nucleotides not matched to a gene: 4. This CDR3 has 15 amino acids. CDR3: CASRTGEFSNQPQHF. For the CDR3, the DNA is TGTGCCAGTAGGACAGGGGAATTTAGCAATCAGCCCCAGCATTTT.

CDR3 sequence (DNA): TGTGCCACCAGCATCCTTACAGGGGGAGAGACCCAGTACTTC. It codes for CATSILTGGETQYF. V usage is TRBV15 and J usage is TRBJ2-5; TRBD1 agrees at 8 bases. The CDR3 runs 14 residues. Germline V gives CDR1 LNHNV, CDR2 YYDKDF (reference sequence). The trim removed 4 bases at V and 4 bases at J, leaving 5 bases unmatched.

The chain carries TRBV28 and TRBJ1-2; the D is unclear. In germline, CDR1 is MDHEN, CDR2 SYDVKM. The CDR3 has 14 residues. V was clipped by 5 bases and J by 0 bases, with 10 bases between them. In DNA form, the CDR3 reads TGTGCCAGCAGTCCGGGAGGAGCTAACTATGGCTACACCTTC. Translation: CASSPGGANYGYTF.

The genes are TRBV11-3 and TRBJ2-3; weak D call: TRBD1 (6 bases). Germline V gene data show CDR1 as SGHNT and CDR2 as YENEEA. The CDR3 sequence is 16 residues long. With 5 bases removed from V and 4 bases from J, the gap between germline ends came to 19 bases. Here the CDR3 DNA reads TGTGCCAGCAGCCGAACCACAGGGAATTTGCCAGATACGCAGTATTTT. It encodes CASSRTTGNLPDTQYF. The entire variable domain, with the rest obtained from reference TRBV11-3 and TRBJ2-3, is as follows: EAGVVQSPRYKIIEKKQPVAFWCNPISGHNTLYWYLQNLGQGPELLIRYENEEAVDDSQLPKDRFSAERLKGVDSTLKIQPAELGDSAVYLCASSRTTGNLPDTQYFGPGTRLTVL.

This clone appeared a single time. The CDR3 region has the DNA TGTGCCAGTAGAGAGACAGGGGAGGGGGATCAGCCCCAGCATTTT. This translates into CASRETGEGDQPQHF. This rearrangement joins TRBV19 to TRBJ1-5; 8 positions match TRBD1. The length of the CDR3 is 15 residues. The J segment lost 5 bases and the V segment lost 6 bases, leaving 9 bases of the junction unmatched. Germline loops: CDR1 LNHDA, CDR2 SQIVND (reference sequence). The variable domain in full, with the rest retrieved from reference TRBV19 and TRBJ1-5, is DGGITQSPKYLFRKEGQNVTLSCEQNLNHDAMYWYRQDPGQGLRLIYYSQIVNDFQKGDIAEGYSVSREKKESFPLTVTSAQKNPTAFYLCASRETGEGDQPQHFGDGTRLSIL.

The chain recombines TRBV10-3 with TRBJ2-1; 9 bases are a match to TRBD2. There are 16 residues in the CDR3. Unmatched junction bases numbered 3, after V lost 0 bases and J lost 3 bases. CDR1 is ENHRY, CDR2 SYGVKD, per germline. CDR3 coding DNA: TGTGCCATCAGTGAGTCGGCGGGGGGGATCTACAATGAGCAGTTCTTC. This gives the protein CAISESAGGIYNEQFF.

To note about this clone: Germline and junction disagree at one end, which may indicate a read error. The CDR3, as DNA: TGTGCCAGCAGTGACGGGCTAGCGTACTGCGACTTC. Its protein is CASSDGLAYCDF. This sequence joins TRBV2 and TRBJ2-5; tentatively, D is TRBD2 (6 bases). The germline V gene has CDR1 SNHLY and CDR2 FYNNEI. The CDR3 totals 12 residues.

The V and J genes are TRBV5-1 and TRBJ2-3, with 7 bases fitting TRBD2. V lost 1 base, J lost 2 bases, and 7 bases stayed unmatched. In germline, CDR1 is SGHRS, CDR2 YFSETQ. The CDR3 covers 16 residues. CDR3 nucleotides: TGCGCCAGCAGCTTGAATTCGGGGGGAGTCACAGATACGCAGTATTTT. This encodes CASSLNSGGVTDTQYF.

The chain joins TRBV5-1 to TRBJ1-6, with D maybe TRBD1 (5 bases). This CDR3 comprises 16 residues. Trimming left V 4 bases short and J 0 bases short, with 11 bases between. From germline, CDR1 is SGHRS and CDR2 YFSETQ. The CDR3 nucleotides are TGCGCCAGCAGCGTGGACAAGAGCTCCTATAATTCACCCCTCCACTTT. Translating it yields CASSVDKSSYNSPLHF.

The V and J genes are TRBV5-5 and TRBJ2-7; D tentatively fits TRBD1 or TRBD2 (6 bases each). CDR1 and CDR2 (germline): SGHKS, YYEKEE (reference sequence). Trimming took off 4 bases at V and 0 bases at J, with 11 bases between the two ends. The CDR3 has 14 residues. The CDR3 DNA is TGTGCCAGCAGCGGAGGGGACAACTCCTACGAGCAGTACTTC. Amino acid sequence: CASSGGDNSYEQYF.

J is TRBJ1-2 and V is TRBV30; the D gene is possibly TRBD1 (5 bases). The CDR3 spans 12 residues. V was clipped by 4 bases and J by 4 bases, with 10 bases between them. Germline CDR1 GTSNPN, CDR2 SVGIG (reference sequence). CDR3 DNA sequence: TGTGCCTGGAACGGGGGTGGCTATGGCTACACCTTC. This encodes CAWNGGGYGYTF.

The table lists this clone with a count of one. V is TRBV7-8 and J is TRBJ2-7; 9 bases line up with TRBD2. The CDR3 covers 15 residues. Trimming took 5 bases from V and 2 from J; bases not matched to a gene: 7. CDR1 and CDR2 from the germline V gene are SGHVS and FQNEAQ. DNA for the CDR3: TGTGCCAGCAGCGGAGGTTCTAGCGGGGCCTACGAGCAGTACTTC. Protein: CASSGGSSGAYEQYF. The variable domain in full, with the rest retrieved from reference TRBV7-8 and TRBJ2-7, is GAGVSQSPRYKVAKRGQDVALRCDPISGHVSLFWYQQALGQGPEFLTYFQNEAQLDKSGLPSDRFFAERPEGSVSTLKIQRTQQEDSAVYLCASSGGSSGAYEQYFGPGTRLTVT.

This sequence joins TRBV6-5 and TRBJ2-7; D remains ambiguous. V shed 8 bases and J shed 4 bases, with 9 bases lying between them. The CDR3 totals 11 residues. Per germline, CDR1 MNHEY and CDR2 SVGAGI. CDR3 nucleotide sequence: TGTGCCAGCGGGGTGGGATACGAGCAGTACTTC. Amino acid sequence: CASGVGYEQYF.

V usage is TRBV9 and J usage is TRBJ1-3; D unclear. The CDR3 covers 16 residues. The germline V gene has CDR1 SGDLS and CDR2 YYNGEE. V lost 1 base, J lost 0 bases, and 11 bases lay in between. The DNA of the CDR3 is TGTGCCAGCAGCGTATATGACGGATACTCTGGAAACACCATATATTTT. Its protein is CASSVYDGYSGNTIYF. Combining the CDR3 with reference TRBV9 and TRBJ1-3 gives the whole variable domain DSGVTQTPKHLITATGQRVTLRCSPRSGDLSVYWYQQSLDQGLQFLIQYYNGEERAKGNILERFSAQQFPDLHSELNLSSLELGDSALYFCASSVYDGYSGNTIYFGEGSWLTVV.

This chain links TRBV27 with TRBJ1-1; 7 bases align to TRBD1. The V segment lost 5 bases and the J segment 1 base; nucleotides outside the gene matches: 4. The length of the CDR3 is 14 residues. Germline values: CDR1 MNHEY, CDR2 SMNVEV (reference sequence). The CDR3 sequence is CASSTGVRNTEAFF. The CDR3 DNA is TGTGCCAGCAGTACAGGGGTCAGGAACACTGAAGCTTTCTTT.

This rearrangement joins TRBV5-5 to TRBJ1-1; no definite D call. The CDR3 sequence is 15 residues long. V was clipped by 1 base and J by 2 bases, with 12 bases between them. CDR1 is SGHKS, CDR2 YYEKEE, per germline (reference sequence). The CDR3 reads CASSLWSPQNTEAFF. The CDR3 DNA reads TGTGCCAGCAGCTTGTGGAGTCCCCAAAACACTGAAGCTTTCTTT.

This chain connects TRBV10-3 to TRBJ1-1; possibly TRBD1 for D (5 bases). Germline V gene sequence: CDR1 ENHRY, CDR2 SYGVKD. Trimming stripped 0 bases from V and 5 bases from J, with 13 bases between. This CDR3 spans 15 amino acids. In DNA, the CDR3 is TGTGCCATCAGTGAGTCAAGGGGACCAGGAACTGAAGCTTTCTTT. Translated: CAISESRGPGTEAFF.

The chain uses TRBV11-2 and TRBJ1-5; tentatively, D is TRBD1 (6 bases). The length of the CDR3 is 15 residues. The germline V gene encodes CDR1 SGHAT and CDR2 FQNNGV. V was trimmed by 5 bases and J by 7 bases, leaving 18 bases between them. CDR3 nucleotides: TGTGCCAGCAGCCTAGTACAGGGCGTAAGACAGCCCCAGCATTTT. Residues: CASSLVQGVRQPQHF.

This chain uses TRBV28 with TRBJ2-7, with D tentatively TRBD1 (5 bases). Germline V gene data show CDR1 as MDHEN and CDR2 as SYDVKM. The CDR3 runs 14 residues. Trimming removed 5 bases at V and 3 bases at J, with 14 bases between. CDR3 sequence: CASSATGIVYEQYF. CDR3 DNA sequence: TGTGCCAGCAGTGCAACAGGTATCGTCTACGAGCAGTACTTC.

V usage is TRBV5-4 and J usage is TRBJ2-1; the D is unclear. The CDR3 contains 13 residues. V lost 4 bases and J lost 8, with 13 bases in between. The germline V gene has CDR1 SGHNT and CDR2 YYREEE (reference sequence). In DNA form, the CDR3 reads TGTGCCAGCAGCCCCTTGAGTGGAGATGAGCAGTTCTTC. Translating gives CASSPLSGDEQFF.

This sequence joins TRBV10-3 and TRBJ1-1; D ambiguous. The CDR3 has 14 residues. V was shortened by 2 bases and J by 3 bases, with 10 bases between the two germline ends. The germline V gene has CDR1 ENHRY and CDR2 SYGVKD. The CDR3 sequence is CAISEGSPYTEAFF. CDR3 DNA sequence: TGTGCCATCAGTGAGGGCAGTCCCTACACTGAAGCTTTCTTT.

This clone was counted a single time. In DNA form, the CDR3 reads TGTGCCATCAGTTTGGGCGGGGGCGAGGGCAATCAGCCCCAGCATTTT. Translated: CAISLGGGEGNQPQHF. The chain uses TRBV10-3 and TRBJ1-5; D might be TRBD1 (6 bases). V lost 5 bases to trimming and J lost 2 bases, with 16 bases between them. Germline CDR1 ENHRY, CDR2 SYGVKD. This CDR3 has 16 amino acids.

This chain links TRBV29-1 with TRBJ2-7, with TRBD2 matching over 10 bases. V was pared by 1 base and J by 4 bases, with 4 bases of the junction left unmatched. CDR1 is SQVTM and CDR2 is ANQGSEA in the germline V gene. The CDR3 extends over 14 amino acids. CDR3 residues: CSVEASGSLYEQYF. The CDR3 DNA sequence: TGCAGCGTTGAAGCTAGCGGGAGTCTTTACGAGCAGTACTTC.

The CDR3 loop reads CASSLGTLGNSYEQYF. As DNA, the CDR3 is TGTGCCAGCAGCTTAGGCACTTTGGGGAACTCCTACGAGCAGTACTTC. The chain uses TRBV11-1 and TRBJ2-7; unclear D gene. V lost 1 base and J lost 0, with 13 bases in between. The CDR3 covers 16 residues. From germline, CDR1 is SGHAT and CDR2 FQDESV (reference sequence).

The chain is built from TRBV27 and TRBJ1-2; no clear D gene. CDR3 size: 14 residues. In germline, CDR1 is MNHEY, CDR2 SMNVEV (reference sequence). The V end lost 1 base, the J end lost 6 bases, and 12 bases lay between the germline ends. CDR3 in amino acids: CASSLFPSGDGYTF. The CDR3 DNA is TGTGCCAGCAGTTTATTTCCCTCCGGGGATGGCTACACCTTC.

This chain links TRBV11-1 with TRBJ2-1, with TRBD2 as a possible D gene (5 bases). V lost 7 bases, J lost 6 bases, and 16 bases lay in between. The CDR3 spans 14 residues. Germline V gene data show CDR1 as SGHAT and CDR2 as FQDESV (reference sequence). The CDR3 is CASTLEGMTNEQFF. The DNA of the CDR3 is TGTGCCAGCACCCTCGAGGGTATGACCAATGAGCAGTTCTTC.

As concerns this clone: Other DNA variants within this sample encode the same CDR3. This rearrangement joins TRBV29-1 to TRBJ2-7, with 8 bases fitting TRBD2. V lost 1 base and J lost 1; bases outside the gene matches: 0. Germline lookup yields CDR1 SQVTM and CDR2 ANQGSEA. This CDR3 contains 13 residues. CDR3 nucleotide sequence: TGCAGCGTTGAAGCGGGAGGGTCCTACGAGCAGTACTTC. Translated, it gives CSVEAGGSYEQYF.

The chain has TRBV27 and TRBJ2-1, with D maybe TRBD1 (6 bases). The CDR3 covers 15 residues. V lost 6 bases to trimming and J lost 6 bases, with 18 bases between them. Germline lookup yields CDR1 MNHEY and CDR2 SMNVEV (reference sequence). DNA of the CDR3: TGTGCCAGCAGGGGAACAGGGCCTTTGGGCAATGAGCAGTTCTTC. Its protein product is CASRGTGPLGNEQFF.

The chain recombines TRBV7-9 with TRBJ1-1; D call uncertain. Trimming removed 5 bases at V and 0 bases at J, with 10 bases between. This CDR3 has 14 residues. Germline V CDR1 and CDR2: SEHNR, FQNEAQ (reference sequence). Here the CDR3 DNA reads TGTGCCAGCAGCAAAGGAGGGTTGAACACTGAAGCTTTCTTT. Its protein is CASSKGGLNTEAFF. Together with reference TRBV7-9 and TRBJ1-1, the CDR3 gives the full variable domain: DTGVSQNPRHKITKRGQNVTFRCDPISEHNRLYWYRQTLGQGPEFLTYFQNEAQLEKSRLLSDRFSAERPKGSFSTLEIQRTEQGDSAMYLCASSKGGLNTEAFFGQGTRLTVV.